This T cell receptor (beta chain) was captured in a study of blood T cell repertoires in COVID-19. Whole-study context: Samples taken during acute and convalescent COVID-19 were collected in the United States, Italy and Spain. From T cells, B-cell-depleted T cells, or PBMCs came the material, which was cDNA or gDNA.

In the source study's methods: Estimated nucleated cell counts came from reference gene primer amplification. Libraries were prepared by immunoSEQ multiplex PCR; TCRdb keeps only in-frame clonotypes and omits some of them. For V, J and clone size, that table is used; D and trimming come from the DNA. Among hundreds of thousands of clones, about 85% were seen once, and the ten largest hold about a sixth. The trim removed 5 bases at V and 5 bases at J, leaving 4 bases unmatched. The CDR3 spans 13 residues. CDR1 and CDR2 from the germline V gene are MNHNY and SVGAGI (reference sequence). The chain has TRBV6-6 and TRBJ1-1; the match to TRBD1 covers 8 bases. The sequenced material came from peripheral blood. This sequence originates from a woman aged 80 or older with active or convalescent COVID-19. The CDR3 is CASSIQGGTEAFF. CDR3 DNA: TGTGCCAGCAGTATACAGGGGGGTACTGAAGCTTTCTTT.